This T cell receptor beta chain emerged from a study of cytomegalovirus exposure and HLA in healthy donors. Study-wide points: Researchers reported in a later analysis that a missense DCLRE1C variant was tied to TCR beta V- and J-gene trimming.

With 0 bases clipped from V and 13 bases from J, the junction kept 11 bases outside the gene matches. The germline V gene has CDR1 LGHNA and CDR2 YSLEER. The CDR3 sequence is 15 residues long. About this clone: The antigen remains unidentified.

Amplification used 60 Vbeta primers and 13 Jbeta primers. Sequenced by immunoSEQ multiplex PCR; TCRdb stores in-frame clones only, minus some. Of about 140,000 clones listed, roughly 70% are singletons. The chain recombines TRBV4-3 with TRBJ1-2; 10 bases are a match to TRBD1. The sequenced sample consisted of PBMCs. The sequence was collected from a male donor in good health and CMV-seronegative. CDR3 sequence (DNA): TGCGCCAGCAGCCAAGAGCCGGGACAGGGGACCGCCGTCACCTTC. It yields the protein CASSQEPGQGTAVTF.